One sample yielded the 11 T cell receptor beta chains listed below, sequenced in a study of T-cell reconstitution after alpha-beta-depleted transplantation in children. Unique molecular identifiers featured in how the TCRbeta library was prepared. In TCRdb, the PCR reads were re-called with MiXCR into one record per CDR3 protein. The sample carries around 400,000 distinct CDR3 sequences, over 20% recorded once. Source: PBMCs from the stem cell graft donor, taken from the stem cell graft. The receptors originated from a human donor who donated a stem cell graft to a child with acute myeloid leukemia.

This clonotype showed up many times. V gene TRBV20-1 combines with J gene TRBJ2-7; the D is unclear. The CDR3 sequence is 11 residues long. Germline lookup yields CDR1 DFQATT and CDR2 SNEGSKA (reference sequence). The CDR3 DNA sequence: TGCAGCCCCGGGCTGGGCGGCGAGCAGTACTTC. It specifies CSPGLGGEQYF.

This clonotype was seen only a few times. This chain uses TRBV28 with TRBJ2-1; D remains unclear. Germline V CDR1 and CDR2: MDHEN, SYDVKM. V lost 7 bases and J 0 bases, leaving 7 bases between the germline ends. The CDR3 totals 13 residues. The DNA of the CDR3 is TGTGCCAGCAAACAGAGCTCCTACAATGAGCAGTTCTTC. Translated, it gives CASKQSSYNEQFF. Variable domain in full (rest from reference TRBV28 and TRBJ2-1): DVKVTQSSRYLVKRTGEKVFLECVQDMDHENMFWYRQDPGLGLRLIYFSYDVKMKEKGDIPEGYSVSREKKERFSLILESASTNQTSMYLCASKQSSYNEQFFGPGTRLTVL.

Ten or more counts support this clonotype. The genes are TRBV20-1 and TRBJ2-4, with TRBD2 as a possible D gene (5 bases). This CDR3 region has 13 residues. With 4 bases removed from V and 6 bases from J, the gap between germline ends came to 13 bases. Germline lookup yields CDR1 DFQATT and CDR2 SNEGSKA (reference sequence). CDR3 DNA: TGCAGTGCTATGGCCCCCACTAGAAACATTCAGTACTTC. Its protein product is CSAMAPTRNIQYF.

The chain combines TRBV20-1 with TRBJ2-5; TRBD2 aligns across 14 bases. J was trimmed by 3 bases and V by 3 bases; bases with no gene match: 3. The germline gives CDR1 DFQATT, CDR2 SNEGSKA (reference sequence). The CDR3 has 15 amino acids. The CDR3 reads CSARGGLAGEETQYF. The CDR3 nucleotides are TGCAGTGCTAGGGGGGGACTAGCGGGAGAAGAGACCCAGTACTTC.

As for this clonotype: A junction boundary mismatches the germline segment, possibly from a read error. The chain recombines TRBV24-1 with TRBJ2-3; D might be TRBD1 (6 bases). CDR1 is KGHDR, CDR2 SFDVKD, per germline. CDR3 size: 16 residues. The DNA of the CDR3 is TGTGCCACCTCCGAGGGGGAGAGGAGATTCACAGATAAGCAGTATTTT. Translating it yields CATSEGERRFTDKQYF.

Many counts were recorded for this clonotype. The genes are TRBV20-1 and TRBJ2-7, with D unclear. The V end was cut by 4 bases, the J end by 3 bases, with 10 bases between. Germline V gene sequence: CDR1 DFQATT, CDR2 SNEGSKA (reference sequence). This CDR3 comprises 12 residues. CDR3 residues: CSATQRFYEQYF. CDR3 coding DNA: TGCAGTGCTACGCAGAGATTCTACGAGCAGTACTTC.

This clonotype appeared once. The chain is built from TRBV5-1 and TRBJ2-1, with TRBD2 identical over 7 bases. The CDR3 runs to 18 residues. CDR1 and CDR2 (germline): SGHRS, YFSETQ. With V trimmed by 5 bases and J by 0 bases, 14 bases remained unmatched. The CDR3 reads CASRLEGLGASSYNEQFF. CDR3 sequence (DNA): TGCGCCAGCAGACTAGAAGGACTAGGGGCAAGCTCCTACAATGAGCAGTTCTTC.

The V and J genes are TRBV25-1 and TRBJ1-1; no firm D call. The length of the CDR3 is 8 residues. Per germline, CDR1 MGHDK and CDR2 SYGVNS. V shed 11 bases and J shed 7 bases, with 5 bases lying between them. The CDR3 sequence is CAGSEAFF. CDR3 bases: TGTGCCGGTAGTGAAGCTTTCTTT. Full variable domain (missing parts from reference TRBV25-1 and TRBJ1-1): EADIYQTPRYLVIGTGKKITLECSQTMGHDKMYWYQQDPGMELHLIHYSYGVNSTEKGDLSSESTVSRIRTEHFPLTLESARPSHTSQYLCAGSEAFFGQGTRLTVV.

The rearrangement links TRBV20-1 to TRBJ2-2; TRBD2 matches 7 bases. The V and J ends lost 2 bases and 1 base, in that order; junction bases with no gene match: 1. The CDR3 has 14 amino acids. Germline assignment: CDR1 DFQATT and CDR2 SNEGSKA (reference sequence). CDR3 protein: CSARTSVNTGELFF. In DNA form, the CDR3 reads TGCAGTGCTAGAACTAGCGTGAACACCGGGGAGCTGTTTTTT.

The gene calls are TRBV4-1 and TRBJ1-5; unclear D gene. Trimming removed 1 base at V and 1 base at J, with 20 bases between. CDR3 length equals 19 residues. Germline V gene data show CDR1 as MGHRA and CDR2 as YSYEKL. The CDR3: CASSQVIGGKGGSNQPQHF. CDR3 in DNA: TGCGCCAGCAGCCAAGTAATTGGCGGGAAGGGAGGGAGCAATCAGCCCCAGCATTTT.

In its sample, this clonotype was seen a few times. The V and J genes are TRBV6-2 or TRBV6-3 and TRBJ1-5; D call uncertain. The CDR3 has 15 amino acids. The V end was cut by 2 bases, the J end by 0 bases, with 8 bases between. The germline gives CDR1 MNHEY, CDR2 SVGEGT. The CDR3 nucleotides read TGTGCCAGCAGTTACGGGAGCGATAGCAATCAGCCCCAGCATTTT. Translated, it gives CASSYGSDSNQPQHF.